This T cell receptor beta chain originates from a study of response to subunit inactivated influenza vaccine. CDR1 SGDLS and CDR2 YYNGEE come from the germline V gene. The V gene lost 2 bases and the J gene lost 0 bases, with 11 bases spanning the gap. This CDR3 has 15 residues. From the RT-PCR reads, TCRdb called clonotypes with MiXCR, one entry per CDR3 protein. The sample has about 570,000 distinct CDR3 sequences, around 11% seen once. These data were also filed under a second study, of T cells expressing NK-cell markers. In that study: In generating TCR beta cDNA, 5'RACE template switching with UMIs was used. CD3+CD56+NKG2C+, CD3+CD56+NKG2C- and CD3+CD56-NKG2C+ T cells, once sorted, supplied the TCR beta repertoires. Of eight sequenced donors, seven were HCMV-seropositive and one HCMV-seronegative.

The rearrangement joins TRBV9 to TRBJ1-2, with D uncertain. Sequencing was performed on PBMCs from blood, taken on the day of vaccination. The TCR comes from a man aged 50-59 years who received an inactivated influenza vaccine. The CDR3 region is CASSVEIEANYGYTF. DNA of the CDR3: TGTGCCAGCAGCGTCGAAATTGAAGCTAACTATGGCTACACCTTC.